This T cell receptor (beta chain) is drawn from a study of blood T cell repertoires in COVID-19 (TCRdb year 2020). Turning to the overall study: The collaborator samples originated in the United States, Italy and Spain and spanned the acute and convalescent phases of COVID-19. The repertoires were released in a freely available public database meant as a resource for research on the immune response to SARS-CoV-2. Where available, HLA class I and class II types were taken from metadata supplied by the sample provider and were not determined by assay-based typing. Deeply sampled blood TCRbeta repertoires from subjects exposed to, actively infected with, or recovered from COVID-19 were included in the dataset. The samples were drawn from the first 160 participants of the ongoing ImmuneRACE study and from some 1,300 subjects provided by 6 global collaborators. A de-identified subject ID, COVID-19 status, age in years and sex were almost always included in the sample metadata. The material from the prospective study consisted of cDNA or gDNA derived from T cells, B-cell-depleted T cells, or PBMCs. Broad study findings and their caveats: The quantity of clinical and demographic metadata differed by source and by participant and was supplied without curation.

The immunoSEQ Assay, a bias-controlled multiplex PCR, was used to amplify TCRbeta CDR3 regions from genomic DNA. The published analysis was carried out like this. Within the assay, amplification of reference gene primers was used to estimate how many nucleated cells each sample contained. To quantify the absolute abundance of each unique TCRbeta CDR3 rearrangement, sequence reads were collapsed and filtered. Productive Simpson clonality was computed per sample as the square root of Simpson's diversity index over productive rearrangements. TCRdb took this table from immuneACCESS and kept in-frame rearrangements with V and J called. Such tables lack part of the clones; where checked against another copy, unresolved V genes explain under half of the gap, and the rest is unexplained. V and J calls and clone size follow that table, whereas D and trimming were derived from the DNA. The sample yields 150,000 to 200,000 clones; 65% to 85% were counted once. Of the sample, about 11% is held by the ten largest clones.

The collaborating institutions used their own protocols to collect whole blood in K2EDTA tubes. Collaborator samples were shipped for TCRbeta analysis as frozen whole blood, isolated PBMCs, or DNA extracted from either sample type. In regard to this clone: The antigen it binds to is not known. Base qualities are not at hand, and no much larger clone is one base apart.

This TCR derives from a man in his sixties with active or convalescent COVID-19. Sequences were obtained from peripheral blood.

The DNA is as follows: TGTGCCAGCAGTTACTCGATAGCGGGTGGCTCCTACGAGCAGTACTTC. The translation is CASSYSIAGGSYEQYF. The sequence is built from TRBV6-5 and TRBJ2-7, with 7 junctional bases fitting TRBD2. The germline V gene gives CDR1 as MNHEY and CDR2 as SVGAGI. V lost 0 bases and J lost 0 bases, and the count of bases not matched to a germline gene is 5. From the cysteine up to the phenylalanine, the CDR3 has a length of 16 residues. The kept DNA is CDR3 alone, 48 bases in frame from the first base.